What follows are 32 T cell receptor beta chains derived from one specimen sequenced in a study of blood T cell repertoires in COVID-19. Generated by immunoSEQ multiplex PCR, the TCRdb table keeps only in-frame clones and is missing some. Among 290,000 or so clones, 87% were seen once, and the ten largest hold approximately 2.2%. Sequenced: peripheral blood. The source of these receptors is a man younger than 35 with active or convalescent COVID-19.

Here the CDR3 reads CASSGFAETQYF. CDR3 sequence (DNA): TGTGCCAGCAGCGGGTTTGCGGAGACCCAGTACTTC. The chain employs TRBV2 and TRBJ2-5; no definite D call. The CDR3 is 12 amino acids. Trimming shortened V by 6 bases and J by 5 bases, and 10 bases separated the two germline ends. Germline V lookup: CDR1 SNHLY, CDR2 FYNNEI.

V usage is TRBV10-2 and J usage is TRBJ1-1; D remains ambiguous. The length of the CDR3 is 11 residues. Germline V gives CDR1 WSHSY, CDR2 SAAADI. V lost 4 bases and J 7 bases, leaving 7 bases between the germline ends. CDR3 loop: CASSATGEAFF. Written as DNA, the CDR3 is TGCGCCAGCAGTGCCACCGGTGAAGCTTTCTTT.

The J gene is TRBJ2-2, the V gene TRBV18; D may be TRBD2 (6 bases). The CDR3 covers 16 residues. V was pared by 4 bases and J by 6 bases, with 18 bases between. Germline loops: CDR1 KGHSH, CDR2 LQKENI. The CDR3 region has the DNA TGTGCCAGCTCACGGAGGGGCGGAGGAGATTCCGGGGAGCTGTTTTTT. Residues: CASSRRGGGDSGELFF.

J is TRBJ1-1 and V is TRBV2; no reliable D call. There are 14 residues in the CDR3. In germline, CDR1 is SNHLY, CDR2 FYNNEI. V was clipped by 4 bases and J by 4 bases, with 13 bases between them. CDR3 sequence reads: CASSVGGMVTEAFF. The CDR3 nucleotides are TGTGCCAGCAGTGTTGGAGGGATGGTCACTGAAGCTTTCTTT.

The chain employs TRBV14 and TRBJ1-4, with TRBD1 identical over 8 bases. Trimming at V came to 4 bases and at J to 0 bases, leaving 10 bases not matched to a gene. In germline, CDR1 is SGHDN, CDR2 FVKESK. The CDR3 spans 18 residues. The CDR3 bases are TGTGCCAGCAGCCGGACAGGGCCCTCCACCCCAACTAATGAAAAACTGTTTTTT. It yields the protein CASSRTGPSTPTNEKLFF.

V usage is TRBV5-1 and J usage is TRBJ2-2; D might be TRBD1 (6 bases). The CDR3 consists of 16 residues. CDR1 and CDR2 from the germline V gene are SGHRS and YFSETQ. V gave up 2 bases and J gave up 0 bases, with 11 bases separating them. In DNA form, the CDR3 reads TGCGCCAGCAGCTTTTTTGGGGGCCCGAACACCGGGGAGCTGTTTTTT. Its translation: CASSFFGGPNTGELFF.

The rearrangement joins TRBV12-3 or TRBV12-4 to TRBJ2-1; TRBD1 agrees at 9 bases. This CDR3 is built from 13 residues. Trimming removed 5 bases from V and 12 bases from J; junction bases left unmatched: 8. CDR3 sequence: CASSPHRGLGQFF. The CDR3 DNA sequence: TGTGCCAGCAGTCCGCACAGGGGGCTCGGGCAGTTCTTC.

This chain joins TRBV7-6 and TRBJ2-1; D is unresolved. This CDR3 is built from 13 residues. The germline V gene has CDR1 SGHVS and CDR2 FNYEAQ. Between the trimmed V and J ends, which lost 4 bases and 0 bases, there was a span of 4 bases. The CDR3 is CASSSSSYNEQFF. CDR3 bases: TGTGCCAGCAGCTCTAGCTCCTACAATGAGCAGTTCTTC.

The chain links TRBV11-2 to TRBJ1-6; D is perhaps TRBD1 (5 bases). Trimming took off 1 base at V and 9 bases at J, with 16 bases between the two ends. CDR1 and CDR2 from the germline V gene are SGHAT and FQNNGV. This CDR3 has 16 amino acids. The CDR3 nucleotides read TGTGCCAGCAGCTTAGGGGGCGTGGGGATTAGTTCACCCCTCCACTTT. It encodes CASSLGGVGISSPLHF.

Only one count was recorded for this clone. The chain uses TRBV29-1 and TRBJ1-5; D call uncertain. This CDR3 comprises 15 residues. V lost 6 bases and J lost 1, with 16 bases in between. Per germline, CDR1 SQVTM and CDR2 ANQGSEA. CDR3 in amino acids: CSVKEHPGSNQPQHF. The CDR3 DNA reads TGCAGCGTAAAAGAACACCCGGGAAGCAATCAGCCCCAGCATTTT.

The chain recombines TRBV27 with TRBJ2-1; 13 bases map to TRBD2. Germline CDR1 and CDR2: MNHEY and SMNVEV (reference sequence). After removal of 5 bases from V and 7 bases from J, the junction contained 8 bases not matched to a gene. This CDR3 is built from 16 residues. The CDR3 nucleotides read TGTGCCAGCAGTATCTTACTAGCGGGAGGGTTTAATGAGCAGTTCTTC. It translates to CASSILLAGGFNEQFF.

This rearrangement joins TRBV7-8 to TRBJ2-7; D is possibly TRBD2 (5 bases). The germline V gene has CDR1 SGHVS and CDR2 FQNEAQ. V gave up 2 bases and J gave up 7 bases, with 6 bases separating them. The length of the CDR3 is 11 residues. CDR3 in DNA: TGTGCCAGCAGCTTATGGGAGGAGCAGTACTTC. Translated: CASSLWEEQYF.

The J gene is TRBJ2-7, the V gene TRBV2; maybe TRBD1 (6 bases). CDR3 length equals 16 residues. V dropped 6 bases and J dropped 1 base, with 19 bases sitting between them. Germline CDR1 reads SNHLY; CDR2 reads FYNNEI. In DNA, the CDR3 is TGTGCCAGCAGCCCAAGACAGGCACATTATTCCTACGAGCAGTACTTC. Translation: CASSPRQAHYSYEQYF.

CDR3 amino acids: CASREGLNSYNEQFF. The CDR3 DNA is TGTGCCAGCAGGGAGGGACTGAACTCCTACAATGAGCAGTTCTTC. V is TRBV2 and J is TRBJ2-1, with a possible D match to TRBD2 (6 bases). CDR3 length: 15 residues. Per the germline V gene, CDR1 is SNHLY and CDR2 is FYNNEI. V dropped 6 bases and J dropped 0 bases, with 12 bases sitting between them. Using reference TRBV2 and TRBJ2-1 for the parts outside the CDR3, the full variable domain is EPEVTQTPSHQVTQMGQEVILRCVPISNHLYFYWYRQILGQKVEFLVSFYNNEISEKSEIFDDQFSVERPDGSNFTLKIRSTKLEDSAMYFCASREGLNSYNEQFFGPGTRLTVL.

V and J are TRBV20-1 and TRBJ1-1; the D is unclear. Germline V gives CDR1 DFQATT, CDR2 SNEGSKA (reference sequence). Trimming pared 3 bases from V and 5 bases from J, leaving 10 bases between. The CDR3 is 12 residues long. This CDR3 reads CSASGGHTEAFF. For the CDR3, the DNA is TGCAGTGCTAGTGGAGGGCATACTGAAGCTTTCTTT.

This chain uses TRBV7-9 with TRBJ2-7; TRBD1 aligns across 8 bases. CDR1 and CDR2 from the germline V gene are SEHNR and FQNEAQ (reference sequence). The J segment lost 4 bases and the V segment lost 4 bases, leaving 9 bases of the junction unmatched. The CDR3 spans 15 residues. CDR3 sequence (DNA): TGTGCCAGCAGCTCCGGCGCAGGGGGCTTTTACGAGCAGTACTTC. This codes for CASSSGAGGFYEQYF.

The gene calls are TRBV2 and TRBJ2-5, with D maybe TRBD1 (5 bases). Per germline, CDR1 SNHLY and CDR2 FYNNEI. Trimming removed 5 bases at V and 2 bases at J, with 12 bases between. This CDR3 spans 14 amino acids. In DNA form, the CDR3 reads TGTGCCAGCAGTCGTTTAGGGGCGCAAGAGACCCAGTACTTC. It codes for CASSRLGAQETQYF.

J is TRBJ1-2 and V is TRBV6-2 or TRBV6-3, with D unclear. V was clipped by 2 bases and J by 0 bases, with 16 bases between them. In germline, CDR1 is MNHEY, CDR2 SVGEGT. CDR3 size: 17 residues. The CDR3 sequence: CASSYALLTRSNYGYTF. CDR3 in DNA: TGTGCCAGCAGTTACGCGCTACTGACTCGGTCTAACTATGGCTACACCTTC.

J is TRBJ2-6 and V is TRBV4-1, with 7 bases matching TRBD1. This CDR3 is 20 amino acids long. The V and J ends lost 0 bases and 0 bases, in that order; junction bases with no gene match: 11. From germline, CDR1 is MGHRA and CDR2 YSYEKL. The CDR3 here is CASSQEYPGQWGSGANVLTF. CDR3 coding DNA: TGCGCCAGCAGCCAAGAGTATCCGGGACAGTGGGGCTCTGGGGCCAACGTCCTGACTTTC.

This clone was picked up many times. The chain joins TRBV27 to TRBJ2-7; TRBD2 agrees at 11 bases. J lost 0 bases, V lost 7 bases, and 2 bases had no gene match. CDR1 is MNHEY, CDR2 SMNVEV, per germline (reference sequence). The length of the CDR3 is 14 residues. CDR3 amino acids: CASKTSGSSYEQYF. CDR3 bases: TGTGCCAGCAAAACTAGCGGGAGCTCCTACGAGCAGTACTTC.

The chain uses TRBV5-1 and TRBJ1-2, with D possibly matching TRBD1 (6 bases). CDR3 length: 13 residues. CDR1 and CDR2 from the germline V gene are SGHRS and YFSETQ. The V end lost 4 bases, the J end lost 2 bases, and 9 bases lay between the germline ends. CDR3 DNA: TGCGCCAGCAGCAATGGACAGAACTATGGCTACACCTTC. Translated, it gives CASSNGQNYGYTF.

The rearrangement links TRBV7-9 to TRBJ1-6; TRBD1 matches at 8 bases. The CDR3 has 14 residues. The germline V gene has CDR1 SEHNR and CDR2 FQNEAQ (reference sequence). V shed 5 bases and J 10 bases; nucleotides not matched to a gene: 7. The CDR3 DNA follows: TGTGCCAGCAGCCCGGACAGGGTTGGCTCACCCCTCCACTTT. It is translated as CASSPDRVGSPLHF.

The chain carries TRBV25-1 and TRBJ2-3, with D tentatively TRBD1 (6 bases). Trimming took 5 bases from V and 2 from J, leaving 17 bases between them. Germline assignment: CDR1 MGHDK and CDR2 SYGVNS. This CDR3 contains 16 residues. The CDR3, as DNA: TGTGCCAGCAGTCAAGAACCGGGACACTACACAGATACGCAGTATTTT. Its translation is CASSQEPGHYTDTQYF.

The CDR3 spells CASSHPGLAGEVSSYEQYF. CDR3 coding DNA: TGTGCCAGCAGTCATCCGGGACTAGCGGGAGAGGTCTCGTCCTACGAGCAGTACTTC. The chain uses TRBV28 and TRBJ2-7; 14 bases line up with TRBD2. Trimming cost V 5 bases and J 1 base; bases outside gene matches: 13. CDR3 length equals 19 residues. Germline lookup yields CDR1 MDHEN and CDR2 SYDVKM. Combining the CDR3 with reference TRBV28 and TRBJ2-7 gives the whole variable domain DVKVTQSSRYLVKRTGEKVFLECVQDMDHENMFWYRQDPGLGLRLIYFSYDVKMKEKGDIPEGYSVSREKKERFSLILESASTNQTSMYLCASSHPGLAGEVSSYEQYFGPGTRLTVT.

This chain uses TRBV5-3 with TRBJ2-7; the match to TRBD1 covers 9 bases. TRBV5-3 is annotated as an ORF whose role is uncertain. With V trimmed by 0 bases and J by 1 base, 8 bases remained unmatched. The CDR3 runs to 17 residues. DNA of the CDR3: TGTGCCAGAAGCTTGGGCCGGGACAGGGCCCTTTCCTACGAGCAGTACTTC. It specifies CARSLGRDRALSYEQYF.

J is TRBJ2-7 and V is TRBV6-1; 11 bases are a match to TRBD2. Germline CDR1 is MNHNS and CDR2 is SASEGT. With V trimmed by 6 bases and J by 0 bases, 4 bases remained unmatched. This CDR3 spans 15 amino acids. CDR3 protein: CASSGLAGISYEQYF. In DNA, the CDR3 is TGTGCCAGCAGCGGACTAGCGGGTATCTCCTACGAGCAGTACTTC.

This chain joins TRBV19 and TRBJ1-5; 8 nucleotides align to TRBD1. This CDR3 region has 15 residues. Germline-derived CDR1 and CDR2 are LNHDA and SQIVND (reference sequence). The V gene end was trimmed by 4 bases and the J gene end by 2 bases; junction bases not matched to a gene: 4. The CDR3 DNA sequence: TGTGCCAGTAGTAACGGACAGGGAGGCAATCAGCCCCAGCATTTT. Its translation: CASSNGQGGNQPQHF.

The chain uses TRBV7-9 and TRBJ2-1; 10 nucleotides agree with TRBD1. CDR1 and CDR2 (germline): SEHNR, FQNEAQ (reference sequence). Germline trimming cut 6 bases from V and 3 bases from J; bases unmatched to any gene: 2. The CDR3 runs to 14 residues. The CDR3 here is CASRGQGHYNEQFF. Written as DNA, the CDR3 is TGTGCCAGCAGGGGACAGGGGCACTACAATGAGCAGTTCTTC.

The V and J genes are TRBV7-6 and TRBJ2-7; 12 bases map to TRBD2. The V gene end was trimmed by 3 bases and the J gene end by 1 base; junction bases not matched to a gene: 4. Per the germline V gene, CDR1 is SGHVS and CDR2 is FNYEAQ. This CDR3 comprises 16 residues. Here the CDR3 reads CASSFKTSGRSYEQYF. Written as DNA, the CDR3 is TGTGCCAGCAGCTTCAAGACTAGCGGGAGATCCTACGAGCAGTACTTC. Complete variable domain (other parts from reference TRBV7-6 and TRBJ2-7): GAGVSQSPRYKVTKRGQDVALRCDPISGHVSLYWYRQALGQGPEFLTYFNYEAQQDKSGLPNDRFSAERPEGSISTLTIQRTEQRDSAMYRCASSFKTSGRSYEQYFGPGTRLTVT.

This clone was seen more than once but under ten times. The chain employs TRBV19 and TRBJ1-2, with D tentatively TRBD1 (5 bases). CDR1 is LNHDA, CDR2 SQIVND, per germline (reference sequence). V was pared by 3 bases and J by 4 bases, with 12 bases between. This CDR3 contains 14 residues. In DNA form, the CDR3 reads TGTGCCAGTAGTATCGGGCAGGGCCCCTATGGCTACACCTTC. Translated: CASSIGQGPYGYTF. Combining the CDR3 with reference TRBV19 and TRBJ1-2 gives the whole variable domain DGGITQSPKYLFRKEGQNVTLSCEQNLNHDAMYWYRQDPGQGLRLIYYSQIVNDFQKGDIAEGYSVSREKKESFPLTVTSAQKNPTAFYLCASSIGQGPYGYTFGSGTRLTVV.

The chain joins TRBV7-2 to TRBJ2-7, with 12 positions matching TRBD2. The CDR3 runs to 16 residues. The V and J ends lost 3 bases and 1 base, in that order; junction bases with no gene match: 4. Germline CDR1 is SGHTA and CDR2 is FQGNSA. This CDR3 reads CASSFTSGGTSYEQYF. CDR3 in DNA: TGTGCCAGCAGCTTCACTAGCGGGGGGACTTCCTACGAGCAGTACTTC.

The rearrangement links TRBV2 to TRBJ1-5, with D uncertain. Germline V lookup: CDR1 SNHLY, CDR2 FYNNEI. The CDR3 totals 15 residues. V was cut by 5 bases and J by 2 bases, with 13 bases left in between. CDR3: CASSRRTHGNQPQHF. The DNA of the CDR3 is TGTGCCAGCAGTCGCCGCACTCACGGCAATCAGCCCCAGCATTTT.